These T cell receptor beta chains were read from a single sample in a study of T cells of healthy individuals. One entry per CDR3 protein, called by TCRdb with MiXCR from the 5' RACE reads. The sample has 100,000 or so distinct CDR3 sequences; approximately 16% are singletons. All receptors derive from a human donor in good health. Each CDR3 is given without its conserved first and last residue.

v_call	j_call	cdr3_aa
TRBV12-3/TRBV12-4	TRBJ2-5	ASRRTGLIQETQY
TRBV7-9	TRBJ1-2	ASSSPGPANYGYT
TRBV2	TRBJ2-1	ASSITRSYNEQF
TRBV19	TRBJ1-5	ASKNRGGQGSNQPQH
TRBV9	TRBJ2-5	ASSVEGFKETQY
TRBV7-6	TRBJ1-1	ASSLDDAEVNTEAF
TRBV2	TRBJ1-1	ASSSDGNTEAF
TRBV7-6	TRBJ2-7	ASSLLESYEQY
TRBV28	TRBJ1-2	ASSLLTSTGGYGYT
TRBV7-7	TRBJ1-6	ASSLRSNSPLH
TRBV24-1	TRBJ1-4	ATSAPRGEKLF
TRBV4-1	TRBJ2-7	ASSQAPGTGNEQY
TRBV11-3	TRBJ2-6	ASSLGGNGANVLT
TRBV5-1	TRBJ2-5	ASSDYPGTAETQY
TRBV6-2/TRBV6-3	TRBJ1-5	ASSYSTGDQPQH
TRBV6-6	TRBJ1-5	ASSNDGRVGNQPQH
TRBV5-1	TRBJ1-2	ASSLAPGTYGYT
TRBV7-2	TRBJ2-3	ASSLGPGLAGPDGFTDTQY
TRBV6-2/TRBV6-3	TRBJ2-1	ASSYPIGMLAGLLNNEQF
TRBV20-1	TRBJ2-3	SARAVAGYTDTQY
TRBV10-3	TRBJ2-7	ASQGRQKYEQY
TRBV29-1	TRBJ1-1	SEATGLGTEAF
TRBV3-1	TRBJ2-5	ASSQEREQETQY
TRBV20-1	TRBJ2-7	SARPLTSGRFEEQY
TRBV7-2	TRBJ1-1	ASSLRRGTEAF
TRBV27	TRBJ2-3	ASSLSGGIDTQY
TRBV6-5	TRBJ2-2	ASTGTAGPGELF
TRBV4-1	TRBJ2-7	ASSQEDRGHEQY
TRBV12-3/TRBV12-4	TRBJ1-1	ASSPRSSAF
TRBV28	TRBJ2-7	ASSSGPQEQY
TRBV7-3	TRBJ1-1	ASTSRRLVEAF
TRBV20-1	TRBJ2-1	SAEGASGRINEQF
TRBV9	TRBJ2-2	ASLGPIGELF
TRBV7-2	TRBJ1-5	ASSLGRGQPQH
TRBV29-1	TRBJ2-1	SVVGTQTSDNEQF
TRBV7-2	TRBJ1-2	ASSQTSGYGYT
TRBV4-2	TRBJ2-7	ASSQDPPGYEQY
TRBV6-5	TRBJ2-1	ASSYSGGGIYNEQF
TRBV2	TRBJ2-3	ASSEVGLAGDTQY
TRBV29-1	TRBJ2-5	SVIRGVGETQY